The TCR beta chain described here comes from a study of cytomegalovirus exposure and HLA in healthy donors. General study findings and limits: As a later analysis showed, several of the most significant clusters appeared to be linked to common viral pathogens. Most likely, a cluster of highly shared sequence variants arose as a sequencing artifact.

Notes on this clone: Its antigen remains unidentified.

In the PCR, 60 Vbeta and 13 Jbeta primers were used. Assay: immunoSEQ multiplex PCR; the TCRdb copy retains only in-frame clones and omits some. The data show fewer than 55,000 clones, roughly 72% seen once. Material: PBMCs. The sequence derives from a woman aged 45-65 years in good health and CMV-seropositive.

In DNA form, the CDR3 reads TGTGCCAGCAGCAAGACAGGTTTAGGAGCTGAAGCTTTCTTT. Translation: CASSKTGLGAEAFF. The rearrangement links TRBV7-2 to TRBJ1-1; tentatively, D is TRBD1 (6 bases). Germline CDR1 reads SGHTA; CDR2 reads FQGNSA. The V gene lost 5 bases and the J gene lost 6 bases, with 16 bases spanning the gap. The CDR3 extends over 14 amino acids.